A single sample gave rise to the 8 T cell receptor beta chains below, sequenced in a study of T cell responses to AZD1222 COVID-19 vaccine. Sequencing used immunoSEQ multiplex PCR; TCRdb keeps in-frame clones, though not all of them. The table has approximately 150,000 clones, roughly nine tenths seen once. This sample comprised peripheral blood, obtained on day 0 of AZD1222 vaccination. The receptors derive from an adult in good health.

The chain combines TRBV7-3 with TRBJ1-2; D unresolved. With 3 bases removed from V and 2 bases from J, the gap between germline ends came to 10 bases. The CDR3 totals 14 residues. Germline CDR1 SGHTA, CDR2 FQGTGA. CDR3: CASSLGINNYGYTF. CDR3 coding DNA: TGTGCCAGCAGCTTGGGCATCAACAACTATGGCTACACCTTC.

The chain employs TRBV7-9 and TRBJ1-2; tentative D call: TRBD1 (5 bases). The CDR3 sequence is 13 residues long. Between the trimmed V and J ends, which lost 2 bases and 1 base, there was a span of 5 bases. CDR1 and CDR2 from the germline V gene are SEHNR and FQNEAQ (reference sequence). The CDR3 nucleotides are TGTGCCAGCAGCTTACAGGGTAACTATGGCTACACCTTC. It encodes CASSLQGNYGYTF. The entire variable domain, with the rest obtained from reference TRBV7-9 and TRBJ1-2, is as follows: DTGVSQNPRHKITKRGQNVTFRCDPISEHNRLYWYRQTLGQGPEFLTYFQNEAQLEKSRLLSDRFSAERPKGSFSTLEIQRTEQGDSAMYLCASSLQGNYGYTFGSGTRLTVV.

The chain joins TRBV7-9 to TRBJ1-6, with 11 bases identical to TRBD1. The CDR3 covers 16 residues. Germline CDR1 is SEHNR and CDR2 is FQNEAQ (reference sequence). J lost 7 bases, V lost 8 bases, and 10 bases had no gene match. The CDR3 DNA sequence: TGTGCCAGCGGGGACAGGGGGTACTCAGTGAATTCACCCCTCCACTTT. Its translation: CASGDRGYSVNSPLHF.

This clone has more than one count but fewer than ten. The chain joins TRBV7-3 to TRBJ1-5, with 10 bases lining up with TRBD1. The germline V gene has CDR1 SGHTA and CDR2 FQGTGA. V lost 3 bases to trimming and J lost 7 bases; unmatched junction nucleotides: 0. This CDR3 has 13 amino acids. The CDR3 coding sequence is TGTGCCAGCAGCTTGGGACAGGGGCAGCCCCAGCATTTT. Residues: CASSLGQGQPQHF.

This sequence joins TRBV7-9 and TRBJ2-1; no definite D call. The CDR3 consists of 13 residues. V shed 4 bases and J shed 10 bases, with 14 bases lying between them. Germline V gene data show CDR1 as SEHNR and CDR2 as FQNEAQ (reference sequence). DNA of the CDR3: TGTGCCAGCAGCTACCCTCTGGTGTGGGAGCAGTTCTTC. Translation: CASSYPLVWEQFF. Full variable domain (rest looked up from reference TRBV7-9 and TRBJ2-1): DTGVSQNPRHKITKRGQNVTFRCDPISEHNRLYWYRQTLGQGPEFLTYFQNEAQLEKSRLLSDRFSAERPKGSFSTLEIQRTEQGDSAMYLCASSYPLVWEQFFGPGTRLTVL.

The chain uses TRBV27 and TRBJ2-2, with 8 bases that match TRBD1. The CDR3 contains 15 residues. CDR1 is MNHEY, CDR2 SMNVEV, per germline (reference sequence). Trimming cost V 6 bases and J 0 bases; bases outside gene matches: 3. This CDR3 is CASSRDRPNTGELFF. The CDR3 DNA sequence: TGTGCCAGCAGCCGGGACAGGCCGAACACCGGGGAGCTGTTTTTT.

This clone was seen just once. At one of its ends the junction is not consistent with the germline gene, which may arise from a read error. The CDR3 DNA reads TGTGCCAGTCGGGATTTGAACTACAGCTTAGGGGGCTTC. Protein: CASRDLNYSLGGF. The genes are TRBV2 and TRBJ1-2, with D maybe TRBD1 (6 bases). Germline CDR1 and CDR2: SNHLY and FYNNEI. This CDR3 has 13 amino acids.

The chain couples TRBV7-8 to TRBJ2-5; 8 nucleotides match TRBD1. Trimming at V came to 2 bases and at J to 0 bases, leaving 5 bases not matched to a gene. CDR1 is SGHVS and CDR2 is FQNEAQ in the germline V gene. The CDR3 extends over 16 amino acids. The CDR3 coding sequence is TGTGCCAGCAGCTTATACCGGACAGGGTACCAAGAGACCCAGTACTTC. Encoded protein: CASSLYRTGYQETQYF.